The present TCR beta chain was sequenced within a study of monozygotic twins with inflammatory bowel disease. The study's findings and limits: By inverse Simpson index, TCRbeta diversity was lower in IBD patients than in healthy co-twins. Especially with disease activity, IBD patients shared fewer clonotypes with others than healthy twins did.

The template-switching step introduced UMIs that carried a 6-nucleotide sample barcode. No DNA is given; TCRdb re-called the 5' RACE reads and lists each CDR3 protein once. This table lists approximately 400,000 distinct CDR3 sequences. Regarding this clonotype: Its specificity is not known.

Sequences were obtained from blood. The sequence derives from a human donor with ulcerative colitis or Crohn's disease, or a healthy co-twin of an affected twin (not recorded which).

This CDR3 is CASSVGGSYEQYF. The chain has TRBV19 and TRBJ2-7. CDR3 length equals 13 residues. Looked up from germline, CDR1 is LNHDA and CDR2 is SQIVND (reference sequence).